The text below deals with one T cell receptor (beta chain). The sample holds a few counts of this clonotype. No antigen is known for it. Base quality data are lacking; no much larger clone is found one base away. TCRdb shows the sequencer as Illumina HiSeq 1500. TCRdb passed the public sequencing reads through fastp at Q25 and MiXCR, retaining productive beta sequences. Each CDR3 protein gets just one entry, which takes the most common genes and DNA from the rows behind it. Within this sample are about 700,000 distinct CDR3 sequences, with about 33% of them counted one time only. 15% to 20% of the sample comes from the top ten. This specimen's treatment or condition label, per the study, means: in vitro stimulation with specific CMV peptide epitopes to enrich CMV-specific T cells. Between the V and J ends, shortened by 1 base and 8 bases respectively, the junction contains 15 bases. CDR1 and CDR2 (MNHEY, SVGAGI) derive from the germline V gene. From the cysteine through the phenylalanine, the CDR3 covers 15 amino acids. Left in the record is the CDR3 DNA by itself, 45 bases read in frame from the first base.

This specimen belongs to a study of T cell repertoires in cytomegalovirus infection (dated by TCRdb to about 2019). A note on the overall study: Peptide stimulations targeted recently identified HLA-C-restricted CMV epitopes, whose presentation resists viral immunomodulation, together with well-studied HLA-B-restricted epitopes. Donor HLA type was relevant to the analysis, as public TCR beta signatures indicated carriage of CMV infection together with the matching HLA type.

The investigation overall reported the following: Cumulative frequency of public TCR beta family members discriminated carriers of CMV infection plus the relevant HLA type in this cohort and an independent approximately 370-donor cohort. The ex vivo response was dominated by HLA-C-restricted CMV-specific TCR beta clonotypes, which also provided the single most frequent clonotype in two of eight donors.

The sequenced sample was cultured PBMCs, obtained from culture after CMV antigen stimulation. The sequence derives from a human donor in good health (CMV status not recorded). Some clones in this sample may be carry-over from other donors' samples. Rearrangement joined TRBV6-5 to TRBJ2-1; the D element might be TRBD1 or TRBD2, as each aligns at 5 bases. The bases read TGTGCCAGCAGTTACTGGACGGGGCACTCCCATGAGCAGTTCTTC. It translates to CASSYWTGHSHEQFF.